Below are 29 T cell receptor beta chains sequenced from a single sample in a study of T cells in Graves' hyperthyroidism and ophthalmopathy. From RNA transcripts, TCR beta CDR3 regions were amplified. RT-PCR in the first round (using the HTBI primer set) targeted the TCR CDR3. TCRdb redid the calling of the multiplex PCR reads with MiXCR, one entry per CDR3 protein. Of 500,000 to 750,000 distinct CDR3 sequences listed, around 46% are singletons. Source material: peripheral blood or thyroid tissue (not recorded which). These receptors originate from a woman aged 18-29 years with Graves' hyperthyroidism.

This clonotype was detected ten times or more. CDR3 DNA sequence: TGCAGCGTTGAAGATGGGGCAGGAGATACGCAGTATTTT. It codes for CSVEDGAGDTQYF. The chain carries TRBV29-1 and TRBJ2-3, with a possible D match to TRBD1 (5 bases). Germline V lookup: CDR1 SQVTM, CDR2 ANQGSEA. V gave up 0 bases and J gave up 5 bases, with 9 bases separating them. The CDR3 contains 13 residues.

This clonotype was seen many times. The chain combines TRBV20-1 with TRBJ1-2; D is undetermined. CDR1 DFQATT and CDR2 SNEGSKA come from the germline V gene (reference sequence). This CDR3 contains 11 residues. V lost 0 bases, J lost 5 bases, and 4 bases lay in between. This CDR3 is CSAREDYGYTF. The DNA for the CDR3 is TGCAGTGCTAGAGAGGATTATGGCTACACCTTC.

Many counts were recorded for this clonotype. The chain employs TRBV19 and TRBJ1-2; D is unclear. V was shortened by 7 bases and J by 4 bases, with 13 bases between the two germline ends. The CDR3 length is 13 residues. CDR1 is LNHDA and CDR2 is SQIVND in the germline V gene (reference sequence). CDR3 coding DNA: TGTGCCAGTAATAAAGGACGGACCTATGGCTACACCTTC. Translated, it gives CASNKGRTYGYTF. The full variable domain, its missing parts supplied by reference TRBV19 and TRBJ1-2, is DGGITQSPKYLFRKEGQNVTLSCEQNLNHDAMYWYRQDPGQGLRLIYYSQIVNDFQKGDIAEGYSVSREKKESFPLTVTSAQKNPTAFYLCASNKGRTYGYTFGSGTRLTVV.

The rearrangement uses TRBV6-5 and TRBJ1-2; D possibly corresponds to TRBD1 (6 bases). Trimming took off 0 bases at V and 7 bases at J, with 12 bases between the two ends. The CDR3 covers 14 residues. Germline values: CDR1 MNHEY, CDR2 SVGAGI. The CDR3 DNA is TGTGCCAGCAGTTACTCGAGTGGGGGCGGTGGCTACACCTTC. It encodes CASSYSSGGGGYTF.

Of note for this clonotype: Germline and junction disagree at one end, which may indicate a read error. The rearrangement joins TRBV5-5 to TRBJ2-5; 12 bases map to TRBD2. The CDR3 extends over 16 amino acids. Looked up from germline, CDR1 is SGHKS and CDR2 is YYEKEE (reference sequence). Written as DNA, the CDR3 is TGTGCCTGCAACCCTCCAGGGGCTAGCGGGAGGGATGAGCGGTTCTTC. Its protein is CACNPPGASGRDERFF.

The rearrangement joins TRBV24-1 to TRBJ2-3; 9 positions agree with TRBD1. The CDR3 is made up of 17 amino acids. Looked up from germline, CDR1 is KGHDR and CDR2 is SFDVKD. J was trimmed by 2 bases and V by 4 bases; bases with no gene match: 9. The CDR3 DNA is TGTGCCACCAGTGAGACTGGACAGGGGCGGGTCACAGATACGCAGTATTTT. Translated: CATSETGQGRVTDTQYF.

V gene TRBV20-1 combines with J gene TRBJ2-2; tentatively, D is TRBD1 (6 bases). Germline-derived CDR1 and CDR2 are DFQATT and SNEGSKA (reference sequence). The CDR3 is 15 amino acids. V lost 6 bases, J lost 3 bases, and 17 bases lay in between. The CDR3 DNA is TGCAGTGCCACAGGGTGGGGAGCGGACACCGGGGAGCTGTTTTTT. It encodes CSATGWGADTGELFF.

Worth noting for this clonotype: A single base separates this from a much larger clone, so it may be a read error. The missing conserved phenylalanine or tryptophan at the end of this CDR3 makes a read error likely. No DNA is shown, since the ends of the CDR3 on it are uncertain; the CDR3 is the one TCRdb lists. The chain employs TRBV7-9 and TRBJ1-2. The CDR3 contains 9 residues when both ends are counted. Germline loops: CDR1 SEHNR, CDR2 FQNEAQ (reference sequence). CDR3 sequence: CASSSGGGS.

This chain connects TRBV4-3 to TRBJ2-2; D is undetermined. Germline CDR1 reads LGHNA; CDR2 reads YSLEER. This CDR3 has 15 amino acids. Deletions cut 3 bases from V and 8 bases from J, with 16 bases between. CDR3 region: CASSHGWTPQGELFF. The CDR3 bases are TGCGCCAGCAGCCACGGTTGGACCCCACAAGGGGAGCTGTTTTTT.

This clonotype was detected ten times or more. The chain is built from TRBV2 and TRBJ2-7, with 7 positions matching TRBD1. With 6 bases clipped from V and 0 bases from J, the junction kept 5 bases outside the gene matches. Germline assignment: CDR1 SNHLY and CDR2 FYNNEI. The CDR3 totals 14 residues. The DNA for the CDR3 is TGTGCCAGCAGCGGGACAGAGAGCTCCTACGAGCAGTACTTC. Translating it yields CASSGTESSYEQYF. Complete variable domain (other parts from reference TRBV2 and TRBJ2-7): EPEVTQTPSHQVTQMGQEVILRCVPISNHLYFYWYRQILGQKVEFLVSFYNNEISEKSEIFDDQFSVERPDGSNFTLKIRSTKLEDSAMYFCASSGTESSYEQYFGPGTRLTVT.

Ten or more counts support this clonotype. The rearrangement uses TRBV7-3 and TRBJ2-2; 12 nucleotides line up with TRBD2. CDR1 SGHTA and CDR2 FQGTGA come from the germline V gene. Trimming at V came to 7 bases and at J to 7 bases, leaving 7 bases not matched to a gene. This CDR3 contains 15 residues. The CDR3 DNA reads TGTGCCAGCAACATGACTAGCGGGAGTGGCGGGGAGCTGTTTTTT. Translating it yields CASNMTSGSGGELFF.

As regards this clonotype: The junction differs from germline at one of its ends, possibly a read error. V gene TRBV7-2 combines with J gene TRBJ1-4; 12 positions match TRBD1. The CDR3 covers 16 residues. CDR1 is SGHTA, CDR2 FQGNSA, per germline. Written as DNA, the CDR3 is TGTGCCAGCAGCTCCTCCGGGACAGGGGGCAATGTAAAACTGTTTTTT. It is translated as CASSSSGTGGNVKLFF.

J is TRBJ2-1 and V is TRBV10-3; 9 positions match TRBD2. Germline loops: CDR1 ENHRY, CDR2 SYGVKD. The CDR3 has 16 amino acids. With V trimmed by 3 bases and J by 4 bases, 7 bases remained unmatched. CDR3 DNA sequence: TGTGCCATCAGTGAAGGGCTAGCGGGAAGGTACAATGAGCAGTTCTTC. Its translation is CAISEGLAGRYNEQFF.

V and J are TRBV11-2 and TRBJ1-4, with D hard to call. The length of the CDR3 is 16 residues. Germline assignment: CDR1 SGHAT and CDR2 FQNNGV. V was pared by 5 bases and J by 8 bases, with 21 bases between. The CDR3 reads CASSPDGGKNKEKLFF. CDR3 DNA: TGTGCCAGCAGCCCCGATGGAGGGAAGAACAAGGAAAAACTGTTTTTT.

This clonotype was counted at least ten times. The chain joins TRBV6-5 to TRBJ2-5; 10 nucleotides match TRBD2. In germline, CDR1 is MNHEY, CDR2 SVGAGI. The junction had 4 bases not matched to a gene; V was cut back by 5 bases and J by 7 bases. CDR3 size: 13 residues. CDR3 in DNA: TGTGCCAGCAGTCTAGCGGGAGTGGTGACCCAGTACTTC. It translates to CASSLAGVVTQYF.

This clonotype appeared a few times. This CDR3 reads CSARRQYNEQYF. DNA of the CDR3: TGCAGTGCTAGGAGGCAATACAATGAGCAGTACTTC. V and J are TRBV20-1 and TRBJ2-7; D unclear. Germline loops: CDR1 DFQATT, CDR2 SNEGSKA (reference sequence). V shed 3 bases and J shed 7 bases, with 13 bases lying between them. CDR3 size: 12 residues.

The rearrangement uses TRBV10-3 and TRBJ2-1; a possible D gene is TRBD2 (6 bases). V shed 5 bases and J shed 5 bases, with 13 bases lying between them. CDR3 length: 14 residues. CDR1 is ENHRY, CDR2 SYGVKD, per germline. The chain's CDR3 is CAISSGTADNEQFF. In nucleotides, the CDR3 is TGTGCCATCAGTTCCGGGACTGCCGACAATGAGCAGTTCTTC.

The rearrangement joins TRBV12-3 or TRBV12-4 to TRBJ2-1; maybe TRBD1 (6 bases). The CDR3 has 16 residues. V was pared by 3 bases and J by 3 bases, with 15 bases between. The CDR3, as DNA: TGTGCCAGCAGTTTGCTCTACAGGGTGGGCTACAATGAGCAGTTCTTC. It codes for CASSLLYRVGYNEQFF.

CDR3 DNA sequence: TGCAGTGCCGCGGGGGTGGTGGGGACCCAGTACTTC. Translated: CSAAGVVGTQYF. The chain carries TRBV20-1 and TRBJ2-5; TRBD2 matches 7 bases. The V and J ends lost 6 bases and 7 bases, in that order; junction bases with no gene match: 8. Germline V CDR1 and CDR2: DFQATT, SNEGSKA (reference sequence). CDR3 length: 12 amino acids.

The chain uses TRBV15 and TRBJ2-7; 9 nucleotides agree with TRBD1. The CDR3 runs to 18 residues. Germline CDR1 LNHNV, CDR2 YYDKDF (reference sequence). V was clipped by 3 bases and J by 3 bases; unmatched bases: 15. The CDR3 is CATSSQGKGTGWFYEQYF. The CDR3 coding sequence is TGTGCCACCAGCAGCCAAGGCAAGGGGACAGGGTGGTTCTACGAGCAGTACTTC.

At least ten counts were recorded for this clonotype. V usage is TRBV24-1 and J usage is TRBJ1-1; perhaps TRBD1 as D (6 bases). Germline V gene sequence: CDR1 KGHDR, CDR2 SFDVKD. V lost 3 bases, J lost 6 bases, and 10 bases lay in between. The CDR3 loop spans 13 amino acids. The CDR3 region has the DNA TGTGCCACCAGTGATCCAACAGGGTCTGAAGCTTTCTTT. Encoded protein: CATSDPTGSEAFF.

The chain uses TRBV6-4 and TRBJ1-3; perhaps TRBD1 as D (6 bases). The length of the CDR3 is 15 residues. CDR1 and CDR2 (germline): MRHNA, SNTAGT. The ends were cut back, 0 bases at V and 7 bases at J, with 13 bases in the middle. For the CDR3, the DNA is TGTGCCAGCAGTGACTCGACAGGACATGGGAACACCATATATTTT. Its protein product is CASSDSTGHGNTIYF.

V is TRBV14 and J is TRBJ2-7, with D perhaps TRBD2 (5 bases). The CDR3 has 14 residues. Germline-derived CDR1 and CDR2 are SGHDN and FVKESK. The V and J ends lost 8 bases and 6 bases respectively, with 20 bases between them. The chain's CDR3 is CASARLSYVGEQYF. The CDR3 DNA follows: TGTGCCAGCGCCAGACTATCCTATGTCGGCGAGCAGTACTTC.

This clonotype was seen many times. The V and J genes are TRBV24-1 and TRBJ2-7; D call uncertain. Germline values: CDR1 KGHDR, CDR2 SFDVKD. V shed 0 bases and J shed 4 bases, with 3 bases lying between them. This CDR3 comprises 12 residues. The CDR3 spells CATSDLGYEQYF. For the CDR3, the DNA is TGTGCCACCAGTGATTTGGGGTACGAGCAGTACTTC.

This chain uses TRBV29-1 with TRBJ1-2; 8 bases align to TRBD1. The CDR3 runs to 15 residues. Trimming took 7 bases from V and 6 from J; bases not matched to a gene: 16. In germline, CDR1 is SQVTM, CDR2 ANQGSEA. The CDR3 DNA reads as TGCAGCGCCCCGGTGACCCCGGGACAGGTCGATGGCTACACCTTC. This codes for CSAPVTPGQVDGYTF. Variable domain in full (rest from reference TRBV29-1 and TRBJ1-2): SAVISQKPSRDICQRGTSLTIQCQVDSQVTMMFWYRQQPGQSLTLIATANQGSEATYESGFVIDKFPISRPNLTFSTLTVSNMSPEDSSIYLCSAPVTPGQVDGYTFGSGTRLTVV.

This clonotype showed up many times. The rearrangement links TRBV2 to TRBJ2-7, with 11 nucleotides matching TRBD1. J lost 6 bases, V lost 7 bases, and 5 bases had no gene match. Germline V gives CDR1 SNHLY, CDR2 FYNNEI. The CDR3 spans 13 residues. The CDR3 loop reads CASIRTGGPEQYF. DNA for the CDR3: TGTGCCAGCATTAGGACAGGGGGCCCCGAGCAGTACTTC.

The chain is built from TRBV25-1 and TRBJ1-2; 9 bases agree with TRBD1. CDR1 and CDR2 from the germline V gene are MGHDK and SYGVNS. The CDR3 loop spans 15 amino acids. V shed 2 bases, J shed 11 bases, and the junction held 12 bases outside the gene matches. This CDR3 reads CASSEATGGSGTYTF. The CDR3 DNA is TGTGCCAGCAGTGAAGCGACAGGGGGATCGGGGACGTACACCTTC.

Ten or more counts support this clonotype. The gene calls are TRBV15 and TRBJ1-1; tentative D call: TRBD1 (6 bases). V was shortened by 3 bases and J by 3 bases, with 14 bases between the two germline ends. Germline-derived CDR1 and CDR2 are LNHNV and YYDKDF (reference sequence). This CDR3 has 15 residues. The CDR3 coding sequence is TGTGCCACCAGCAGGGACCCGGACAGCTACACTGAAGCTTTCTTT. Protein: CATSRDPDSYTEAFF.

A word on this clonotype: This clone may be a read error of a much larger clone one base away. This chain uses TRBV6-6 with TRBJ2-7; no definite D call. The CDR3 totals 15 residues. The V gene's germline CDR1 is MNHNY and CDR2 SVGAGI (reference sequence). Written as DNA, the CDR3 is TGTGCCAGCAGTTACTCAGTCCACAAAACCTACGAGCGGTACTTC. It yields the protein CASSYSVHKTYERYF.